This entry lists 20 T cell receptor beta chains sequenced from one sample in a study of T cell responses to AZD1222 COVID-19 vaccine. The protocol was immunoSEQ multiplex PCR, while the TCRdb copy is restricted to in-frame clones and leaves out a portion. This repertoire shows under 150,000 clones, about 91% found once; its top ten account for about 1.9%. Specimen: peripheral blood, collected 28 days after the second AZD1222 dose. The receptors were gathered from an adult who received the AZD1222 COVID-19 vaccine.

The V call is TRBV6-5, the J call TRBJ2-2; D not resolved. The V gene lost 4 bases and the J gene lost 1 base, with 7 bases spanning the gap. Germline V lookup: CDR1 MNHEY, CDR2 SVGAGI. The CDR3 runs 14 residues. CDR3 amino acids: CASSSHLNTGELFF. Written as DNA, the CDR3 is TGTGCCAGCAGTTCTCACCTGAACACCGGGGAGCTGTTTTTT.

This clone was seen once. The chain carries TRBV19 and TRBJ2-5, with 12 nucleotides matching TRBD1. This CDR3 contains 18 residues. J lost 5 bases, V lost 6 bases, and 16 bases had no gene match. Germline V CDR1 and CDR2: LNHDA, SQIVND (reference sequence). CDR3 residues: CASSLEPGQGAIRETQYF. The CDR3 nucleotides are TGTGCCAGTAGCCTCGAACCGGGACAGGGGGCGATTAGGGAGACCCAGTACTTC.

V gene TRBV10-2 combines with J gene TRBJ2-3, with 8 positions matching TRBD2. CDR1 is WSHSY and CDR2 is SAAADI in the germline V gene. The CDR3 totals 13 residues. Unmatched junction bases numbered 6, after V lost 7 bases and J lost 6 bases. The CDR3 DNA reads as TGCGCCAGCATCGCGGGGGGCGGGGATACGCAGTATTTT. This translates into CASIAGGGDTQYF.

This clone was detected a few times. The chain recombines TRBV12-5 with TRBJ1-5, with D possibly being TRBD1 (6 bases). CDR3 length: 17 residues. Germline V gene lookup returns CDR1 LGHNT and CDR2 FRNRAP. V was cut by 1 base and J by 0 bases, with 13 bases left in between. CDR3 in DNA: TGTGCTAGTGGTTTGGAAAGGGGGTCCCTTAGCAATCAGCCCCAGCATTTT. This gives the protein CASGLERGSLSNQPQHF. The entire variable domain, with the rest obtained from reference TRBV12-5 and TRBJ1-5, is as follows: DARVTQTPRHKVTEMGQEVTMRCQPILGHNTVFWYRQTMMQGLELLAYFRNRAPLDDSGMPKDRFSAEMPDATLATLKIQPSEPRDSAVYFCASGLERGSLSNQPQHFGDGTRLSIL.

The CDR3 coding sequence is TGTGCCAGCTCACCTCGAAACCCGGCCAACACTGAAGCTTTCTTT. Protein sequence: CASSPRNPANTEAFF. The chain couples TRBV18 to TRBJ1-1; D ambiguous. With 3 bases removed from V and 2 bases from J, the gap between germline ends came to 13 bases. The CDR3 is 15 residues long. Germline CDR1 is KGHSH and CDR2 is LQKENI.

The chain is built from TRBV6-5 and TRBJ2-7; D is perhaps TRBD2 (7 bases). Germline V gene data show CDR1 as MNHEY and CDR2 as SVGAGI. The ends were cut back, 2 bases at V and 0 bases at J, with 11 bases in the middle. The CDR3 loop spans 15 amino acids. CDR3 nucleotides: TGTGCCAGCAGTTACGGGGGGGGCCGCTCCTACGAGCAGTACTTC. It codes for CASSYGGGRSYEQYF.

The chain links TRBV7-3 to TRBJ2-5; D could derive from TRBD1 or TRBD2 (6 bases each). CDR3 length: 15 amino acids. V was pared by 0 bases and J by 5 bases, with 13 bases between. Germline lookup yields CDR1 SGHTA and CDR2 FQGTGA. This CDR3 is CASSLTGGVGETQYF. The CDR3, as DNA: TGTGCCAGCAGCTTAACCGGGGGCGTGGGGGAGACCCAGTACTTC.

This clone was found once. V gene TRBV5-1 combines with J gene TRBJ1-3; TRBD1 might be the D (6 bases). Germline V gene sequence: CDR1 SGHRS, CDR2 YFSETQ. V lost 2 bases to trimming and J lost 4 bases, with 13 bases between them. The CDR3 totals 15 residues. CDR3 sequence (DNA): TGCGCCAGCAGCTTTTTGTCAGGGGCAGGAAACACCATATATTTT. It specifies CASSFLSGAGNTIYF.

The rearrangement links TRBV6-2 or TRBV6-3 to TRBJ2-5; no reliable D call. V dropped 3 bases and J dropped 5 bases, with 7 bases sitting between them. Germline CDR1 reads MNHEY; CDR2 reads SVGEGT. The CDR3 contains 12 residues. In DNA, the CDR3 is TGTGCCAGCAGTTATACTTATGAGACCCAGTACTTC. Protein: CASSYTYETQYF.

The chain employs TRBV10-3 and TRBJ1-4; TRBD1 might be the D (6 bases). The V end lost 6 bases, the J end lost 5 bases, and 16 bases lay between the germline ends. Germline V gene data show CDR1 as ENHRY and CDR2 as SYGVKD. CDR3 size: 15 residues. The CDR3 region has the DNA TGTGCCATCAGCACAGGACAGAGTCAGAATGAAAAACTGTTTTTT. Translating it yields CAISTGQSQNEKLFF.

The CDR3 is CAWIVGGGLGGYTF. For the CDR3, the DNA is TGTGCCTGGATTGTCGGAGGGGGTCTCGGTGGCTACACCTTC. The chain couples TRBV30 to TRBJ1-2; the D gene is possibly TRBD1 (6 bases). V dropped 4 bases and J dropped 7 bases, with 19 bases sitting between them. CDR3 length: 14 residues. From germline, CDR1 is GTSNPN and CDR2 SVGIG (reference sequence).

The chain joins TRBV7-9 to TRBJ2-7; no clear D. From germline, CDR1 is SEHNR and CDR2 FQNEAQ (reference sequence). Trimming removed 5 bases from V and 2 bases from J, with 7 bases in between. This CDR3 is 12 amino acids long. CDR3 in DNA: TGTGCCAGCAGCCAGGACCCCTACGAGCAGTACTTC. Translation: CASSQDPYEQYF.

The chain joins TRBV3-1 (or the pseudogene TRBV3-2) to TRBJ2-5; TRBD1 might be the D (5 bases). CDR1 is LGHDT, CDR2 YNNKEL, per germline (reference sequence). The CDR3 extends over 14 amino acids. V was cut by 4 bases and J by 5 bases, with 14 bases left in between. The chain's CDR3 is CASSRGVTRETQYF. For the CDR3, the DNA is TGTGCCAGCAGCCGGGGCGTGACCAGGGAGACCCAGTACTTC.

The chain carries TRBV7-9 and TRBJ2-2; 7 bases map to TRBD2. V trimming: 8 bases; J trimming: 4 bases; junction bases outside the gene matches: 19. CDR1 is SEHNR and CDR2 is FQNEAQ in the germline V gene (reference sequence). This CDR3 has 18 amino acids. CDR3 amino acids: CASPLGGSLHRITGELFF. The DNA for the CDR3 is TGTGCCAGCCCCCTCGGGGGGAGCCTCCACAGGATCACCGGGGAGCTGTTTTTT.

The gene calls are TRBV19 and TRBJ1-3; D call uncertain. The V end lost 9 bases, the J end lost 4 bases, and 13 bases lay between the germline ends. This CDR3 region has 13 residues. Germline V gene sequence: CDR1 LNHDA, CDR2 SQIVND (reference sequence). CDR3 DNA: TGTGCCAGCGCCCGGAGGCTCGGAAACACCATATATTTT. It specifies CASARRLGNTIYF.

The chain joins TRBV7-9 to TRBJ1-2, with unresolved D. The CDR3 covers 14 residues. The V gene's germline CDR1 is SEHNR and CDR2 FQNEAQ (reference sequence). Trimming removed 3 bases from V and 4 bases from J, with 12 bases in between. Written as DNA, the CDR3 is TGTGCCAGCAGCTTCGACACCGCTCTCTATGGCTACACCTTC. Protein sequence: CASSFDTALYGYTF.

This clone has only one observation. The chain joins TRBV7-2 to TRBJ1-2; D unclear. Germline V gene lookup returns CDR1 SGHTA and CDR2 FQGNSA. Trimming removed 5 bases at V and 4 bases at J, with 11 bases between. The CDR3 has 13 amino acids. The CDR3 region is CASSGSYAYGYTF. Written as DNA, the CDR3 is TGTGCCAGCAGCGGCTCTTACGCCTATGGCTACACCTTC.

This chain connects TRBV2 to TRBJ1-2; 10 nucleotides match TRBD1. The V and J ends lost 6 bases and 7 bases, in that order; junction bases with no gene match: 8. CDR3 length: 14 residues. Germline-derived CDR1 and CDR2 are SNHLY and FYNNEI. CDR3 residues: CASSPLTGGFGYTF. For the CDR3, the DNA is TGTGCCAGCAGCCCCCTGACAGGGGGCTTTGGCTACACCTTC.

The CDR3 nucleotides read TGTGCCAGTAGCCAACGGGGCGTCCGTAGGGAGACCCAGTACTTC. This gives the protein CASSQRGVRRETQYF. The chain combines TRBV19 with TRBJ2-5; D tentatively fits TRBD1 or TRBD2 (5 bases each). V was clipped by 6 bases and J by 5 bases, with 19 bases between them. Germline V gives CDR1 LNHDA, CDR2 SQIVND (reference sequence). CDR3 length equals 15 residues.

The chain joins TRBV6-5 to TRBJ1-3; 9 nucleotides match TRBD1. J was trimmed by 2 bases and V by 5 bases; bases with no gene match: 4. Germline V gene lookup returns CDR1 MNHEY and CDR2 SVGAGI. CDR3 size: 15 residues. The CDR3 coding sequence is TGTGCCAGCAGTCGGGGACAGGGTCCTGGAAACACCATATATTTT. Encoded protein: CASSRGQGPGNTIYF.